This TCR beta chain is drawn from a study of early stage breast cancer tumors. There are a few counts of this clone. Its antigen is currently unknown. V lost 4 bases to trimming and J lost 0 bases, with 6 bases between them. The CDR3 is 13 residues long. Per the germline V gene, CDR1 is SEHNR and CDR2 is FQNEAQ (reference sequence). Some clones are missing from TCRdb's copy, which holds only in-frame ones; the method was immunoSEQ multiplex PCR. The sample shows under 8,500 clones, more than 60% of them seen only once. Study-wide points: Tumors had about 2.5-fold higher T cell density and higher clonality than adjacent normal breast tissue. In most of the 16 patients, blood comparison separated tumor from normal breast.

The adjacent normal breast tissue was taken roughly 1.8-4.5 cm from the tumor. The specimen was normal breast tissue next to the tumor. The chain couples TRBV7-9 to TRBJ1-2; no firm D call. The clonotype originates from a person in their fifties with breast cancer. The CDR3 loop reads CASSSAANYGYTF. The CDR3 coding sequence is TGTGCCAGCAGCTCGGCAGCTAACTATGGCTACACCTTC.